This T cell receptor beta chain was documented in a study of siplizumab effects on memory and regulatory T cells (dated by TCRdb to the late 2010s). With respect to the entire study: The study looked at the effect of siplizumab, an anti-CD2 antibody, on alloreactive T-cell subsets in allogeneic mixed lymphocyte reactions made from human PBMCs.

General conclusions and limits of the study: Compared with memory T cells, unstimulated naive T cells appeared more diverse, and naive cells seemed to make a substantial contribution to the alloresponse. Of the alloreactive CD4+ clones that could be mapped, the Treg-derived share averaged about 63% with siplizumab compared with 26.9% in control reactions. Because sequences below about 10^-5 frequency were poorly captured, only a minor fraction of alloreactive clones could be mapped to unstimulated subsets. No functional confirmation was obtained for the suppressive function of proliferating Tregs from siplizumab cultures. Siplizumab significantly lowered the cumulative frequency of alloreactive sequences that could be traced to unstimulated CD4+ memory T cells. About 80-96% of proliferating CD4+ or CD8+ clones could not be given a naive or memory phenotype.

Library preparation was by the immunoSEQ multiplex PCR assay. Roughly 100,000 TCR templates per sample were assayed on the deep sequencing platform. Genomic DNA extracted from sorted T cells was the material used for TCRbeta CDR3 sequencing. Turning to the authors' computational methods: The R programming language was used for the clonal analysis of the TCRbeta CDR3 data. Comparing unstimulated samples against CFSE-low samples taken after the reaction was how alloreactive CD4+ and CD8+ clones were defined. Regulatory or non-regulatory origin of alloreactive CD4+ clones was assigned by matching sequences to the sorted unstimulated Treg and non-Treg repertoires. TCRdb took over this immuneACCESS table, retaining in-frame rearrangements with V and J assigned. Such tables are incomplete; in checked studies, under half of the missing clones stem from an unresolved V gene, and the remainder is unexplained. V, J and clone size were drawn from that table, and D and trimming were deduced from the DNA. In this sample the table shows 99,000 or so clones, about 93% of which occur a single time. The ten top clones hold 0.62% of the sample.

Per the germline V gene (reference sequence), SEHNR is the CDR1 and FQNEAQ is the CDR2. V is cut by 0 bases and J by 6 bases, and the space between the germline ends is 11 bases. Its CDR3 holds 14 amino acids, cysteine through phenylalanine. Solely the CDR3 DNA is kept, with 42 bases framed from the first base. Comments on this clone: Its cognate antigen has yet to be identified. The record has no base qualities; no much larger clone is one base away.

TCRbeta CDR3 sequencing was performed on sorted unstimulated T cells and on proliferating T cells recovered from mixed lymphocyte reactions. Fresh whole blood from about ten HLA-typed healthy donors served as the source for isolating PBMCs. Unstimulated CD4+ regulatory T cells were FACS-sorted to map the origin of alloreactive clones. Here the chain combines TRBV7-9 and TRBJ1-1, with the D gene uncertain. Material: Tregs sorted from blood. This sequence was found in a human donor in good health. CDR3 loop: CASSLARVRSEAFF. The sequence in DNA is TGTGCCAGCAGCTTAGCCCGAGTTCGGTCTGAAGCTTTCTTT.